The 3 T cell receptor beta chains presented below share a single source sample, sequenced in a study of molecular identifiers for immune sequencing clone quantification. Each CDR3 protein gets one entry after TCRdb re-called the PCR reads with MiXCR. The table records tens of thousands of distinct CDR3 sequences, approximately 17% of them present only once. The sequencing input was naive CD8+ T cells from blood, with Jurkat cell RNA spiked in. The subset denotes: FACS-sorted CD8+CD4-CCR7+CD45RA+ naive T cells. Receptors originate from a human donor in good health. Some libraries in this study had Jurkat cell RNA spiked in.

This clonotype was observed many times. The V and J genes are TRBV7-6 and TRBJ2-3, with 9 bases matching TRBD2. V lost 6 bases and J lost 2; bases outside the gene matches: 6. In germline, CDR1 is SGHVS, CDR2 FNYEAQ. This CDR3 has 15 amino acids. CDR3 loop: CASSPRLADTDTQYF. DNA for the CDR3: TGTGCCAGCAGTCCCCGACTAGCGGACACAGATACGCAGTATTTT. Full variable domain (outside the CDR3, taken from reference TRBV7-6 and TRBJ2-3): GAGVSQSPRYKVTKRGQDVALRCDPISGHVSLYWYRQALGQGPEFLTYFNYEAQQDKSGLPNDRFSAERPEGSISTLTIQRTEQRDSAMYRCASSPRLADTDTQYFGPGTRLTVL.

This clonotype has at least ten counts. This CDR3 reads CASSLLAGLRDYEQYF. The CDR3 nucleotides read TGTGCCAGCAGTTTACTAGCGGGGCTGAGGGATTACGAGCAGTACTTC. The gene calls are TRBV27 and TRBJ2-7; 9 nucleotides align to TRBD2. V dropped 2 bases and J dropped 4; count of bases not matched to a gene: 9. The V gene's germline CDR1 is MNHEY and CDR2 SMNVEV (reference sequence). The CDR3 covers 16 residues.

In this sample, this clonotype turned up many times. V usage is TRBV7-9 and J usage is TRBJ1-1; TRBD1 aligns across 9 bases. Unmatched junction bases numbered 7, after V lost 3 bases and J lost 8 bases. Germline loops: CDR1 SEHNR, CDR2 FQNEAQ (reference sequence). This CDR3 contains 14 residues. The CDR3 nucleotides are TGTGCCAGCAGCTTTTCGGACAGGGGACGGGAAGCTTTCTTT. Translating it yields CASSFSDRGREAFF. Full variable domain (rest looked up from reference TRBV7-9 and TRBJ1-1): DTGVSQNPRHKITKRGQNVTFRCDPISEHNRLYWYRQTLGQGPEFLTYFQNEAQLEKSRLLSDRFSAERPKGSFSTLEIQRTEQGDSAMYLCASSFSDRGREAFFGQGTRLTVV.